Presented here are 8 T cell receptor beta chains from one specimen sequenced in a study of vaccination and CD4 T cells after COVID-19. This sample's treatment: approximately 9-day PBMC culture with coronavirus spike peptide pools or control peptides (ViraFEST assay). Oncomine TCR Beta short-read sequencing was applied to DNA from cultured CD4+ T cells. TCRdb re-derived calls from the PCR reads in MiXCR, one entry per CDR3 protein. The top ten clones hold 17% of a sample with fewer than 15,000 distinct CDR3 sequences, 30% of them seen once. No antigen is known for these receptors. Material for sequencing was cultured CD4+ T cells from blood. The origin of the receptors is a human donor with COVID-19.

There are a few counts of this clonotype. The V and J genes are TRBV6-4 and TRBJ2-1, with TRBD2 matching over 7 bases. The CDR3 covers 13 residues. CDR1 is MRHNA and CDR2 is SNTAGT in the germline V gene. The trim removed 9 bases at V and 9 bases at J, leaving 11 bases unmatched. The DNA of the CDR3 is TGTGCCAGTGCCCGGACTAGGCTCGGTGAGCAGTTCTTC. Its translation: CASARTRLGEQFF.

This clonotype occurred a few times. The CDR3 spells CAISKGQGSGYTF. In DNA form, the CDR3 reads TGTGCCATCAGTAAGGGACAGGGGTCTGGCTACACCTTC. The rearrangement joins TRBV10-3 to TRBJ1-2; 10 bases agree with TRBD1. Trimming removed 5 bases from V and 7 bases from J; junction bases left unmatched: 4. Germline V gene lookup returns CDR1 ENHRY and CDR2 SYGVKD. The length of the CDR3 is 13 residues.

This clonotype was found a few times. CDR3 residues: CASSELETQYF. CDR3 sequence (DNA): TGCGCCAGCAGTGAGTTAGAGACCCAGTACTTC. The genes are TRBV10-2 and TRBJ2-5; D is unresolved. Trimming removed 1 base at V and 4 bases at J, with 1 base between. Looked up from germline, CDR1 is WSHSY and CDR2 is SAAADI. This CDR3 region has 11 residues.

J is TRBJ2-3 and V is TRBV27, with 9 bases lining up with TRBD1. Per the germline V gene, CDR1 is MNHEY and CDR2 is SMNVEV (reference sequence). There are 16 residues in the CDR3. After removal of 5 bases from V and 1 base from J, the junction contained 7 bases not matched to a gene. The CDR3 DNA is TGTGCCAGCAGTCAGGGACAGGGAAAGGGCACAGATACGCAGTATTTT. Protein: CASSQGQGKGTDTQYF.

V gene TRBV7-4 combines with J gene TRBJ2-5; D possibly corresponds to TRBD2 (7 bases). Deletions cut 2 bases from V and 5 bases from J, with 15 bases between. The CDR3 is made up of 15 amino acids. Germline loops: CDR1 SGHVT, CDR2 SQSDAQ. CDR3 sequence (DNA): TGTGCCAGCAGCTTAAGGGGGGGGGCCGGGGAGACCCAGTACTTC. The encoded protein is CASSLRGGAGETQYF.

The chain has TRBV11-2 and TRBJ2-2; no firm D call. Germline assignment: CDR1 SGHAT and CDR2 FQNNGV. The CDR3 consists of 15 residues. Trimming left V 7 bases short and J 1 base short, with 13 bases between. CDR3 sequence reads: CASNAGAMNTGELFF. The CDR3 DNA follows: TGTGCCAGCAACGCCGGCGCGATGAACACCGGGGAGCTGTTTTTT.

The CDR3 is CASSFLEGGNTEAFF. The CDR3 DNA sequence: TGTGCCAGCAGTTTTTTGGAGGGTGGGAACACTGAAGCTTTCTTT. V is TRBV12-3 or TRBV12-4 and J is TRBJ1-1; D is unclear. The V and J ends lost 3 bases and 1 base respectively, with 12 bases between them. This CDR3 is built from 15 residues.

The chain employs TRBV7-2 and TRBJ1-6; 9 nucleotides line up with TRBD1. The CDR3 spans 16 residues. CDR1 SGHTA and CDR2 FQGNSA come from the germline V gene. V was clipped by 5 bases and J by 11 bases; unmatched bases: 13. The CDR3 bases are TGTGCCAGCAGCCTCAGAGAGGGACAGGGAAATCCACCCCTCCACTTT. Its protein is CASSLREGQGNPPLHF.